One and the same sample provided the 16 T cell receptor beta chains below, sequenced in a study of type 1 regulatory T cells. TCRdb re-called the reads with MiXCR, one entry per CDR3 protein. The sample lists about 62,000 distinct CDR3 sequences; 62% were seen once. Their antigens are not known. The sample comprised cultured non-Tr1 T cells, either the whole culture or a sorted T cell fraction (not recorded which). The source of these receptors is a human donor in good health.

The chain has TRBV20-1 and TRBJ2-7; 10 positions match TRBD1. This CDR3 has 16 residues. CDR1 and CDR2 from the germline V gene are DFQATT and SNEGSKA (reference sequence). V shed 1 base and J 4 bases; nucleotides not matched to a gene: 10. For the CDR3, the DNA is TGCAGTGCTAGAGGCCCCCCGGACAGGGGGAAGTACGAGCAGTACTTC. Translated: CSARGPPDRGKYEQYF.

The rearrangement joins TRBV7-9 to TRBJ1-6; possible D gene TRBD1, 6 bases. V lost 1 base and J lost 5, with 12 bases in between. Per germline, CDR1 SEHNR and CDR2 FQNEAQ (reference sequence). The CDR3 is 16 amino acids. CDR3 bases: TGTGCCAGCAGCTTAGGGTTGGGGGCGAATAATTCACCCCTCCACTTT. Amino acid sequence: CASSLGLGANNSPLHF.

The chain is built from TRBV27 and TRBJ2-6, with no clear D. The V gene's germline CDR1 is MNHEY and CDR2 SMNVEV (reference sequence). This CDR3 contains 16 residues. Between the trimmed V and J ends, which lost 6 bases and 2 bases, there was a span of 14 bases. The CDR3: CASRRFGLTGANVLTF. The CDR3 DNA sequence: TGTGCCAGCAGGCGCTTCGGTCTCACTGGGGCCAACGTCCTGACTTTC.

In DNA, the CDR3 is TGTGCCAGCTGGGGGTTCGGAACTAATGAAAAACTGTTTTTT. It translates to CASWGFGTNEKLFF. V usage is TRBV27 and J usage is TRBJ1-4; weak D call: TRBD1 (5 bases). CDR1 is MNHEY and CDR2 is SMNVEV in the germline V gene (reference sequence). The CDR3 contains 14 residues. V lost 8 bases to trimming and J lost 1 base, with 11 bases between them.

This clonotype was seen a single time. V usage is TRBV4-2 and J usage is TRBJ2-1; tentative D call: TRBD2 (5 bases). The V end was cut by 6 bases, the J end by 1 base, with 10 bases between. Germline lookup yields CDR1 LGHNA and CDR2 YNFKEQ. The CDR3 has 14 amino acids. CDR3: CASRPSGSYNEQFF. The CDR3 DNA follows: TGTGCCAGCAGGCCCTCGGGGTCCTACAATGAGCAGTTCTTC.

Details on this clonotype: One base away lies a much larger clone, so this may be a sequencing read error. The V call is TRBV11-2, the J call TRBJ2-7; 7 bases are shared with TRBD2. The CDR3 consists of 14 residues. The germline V gene has CDR1 SGHAT and CDR2 FQNNGV. The CDR3 DNA reads as TGTGCCAGCAACTTATTGTTAGCGGGCTACGAGCAGTACTTC. Amino acids: CASNLLLAGYEQYF.

In its sample, this clonotype was seen a few times. The chain has TRBV12-3 or TRBV12-4 and TRBJ2-1, with 15 bases that match TRBD2. The CDR3 spans 18 residues. The trim removed 6 bases at V and 6 bases at J, leaving 12 bases unmatched. The chain's CDR3 is CASSLRGLAGGPLNEQFF. CDR3 sequence (DNA): TGTGCCAGCAGCCTTCGGGGACTAGCGGGAGGCCCCCTCAATGAGCAGTTCTTC.

This clonotype is a singleton in its sample. The chain combines TRBV12-3 or TRBV12-4 with TRBJ2-4, with D possibly matching TRBD1 (7 bases). The CDR3 is made up of 16 amino acids. V was trimmed by 6 bases and J by 6 bases, leaving 21 bases between them. CDR3: CASSHGGQSRGNIQYF. The CDR3 DNA sequence: TGTGCCAGCAGCCACGGGGGACAGTCCAGGGGAAACATTCAGTACTTC.

The rearrangement uses TRBV5-1 and TRBJ2-3, with D uncertain. The CDR3 runs to 14 residues. Germline values: CDR1 SGHRS, CDR2 YFSETQ. V lost 3 bases and J 4 bases, leaving 12 bases between the germline ends. The DNA of the CDR3 is TGCGCCAGCAGCTCTTCTGGGTTGCCAGATACGCAGTATTTT. Its protein is CASSSSGLPDTQYF.

This chain uses TRBV3-1 with TRBJ2-3, with TRBD1 matching over 7 bases. Germline CDR1 LGHDT, CDR2 YNNKEL (reference sequence). V shed 0 bases, J shed 1 base, and the junction held 4 bases outside the gene matches. This CDR3 has 16 amino acids. The CDR3 bases are TGTGCCAGCAGCCAAGATAGGGGGACAGGCACAGATACGCAGTATTTT. Translated: CASSQDRGTGTDTQYF.

The sample holds one count of this clonotype. V gene TRBV7-8 combines with J gene TRBJ2-3; D unresolved. V shed 0 bases and J shed 7 bases, with 8 bases lying between them. Germline CDR1 reads SGHVS; CDR2 reads FQNEAQ. The CDR3 has 13 amino acids. CDR3 loop: CASSLAEQYTQYF. CDR3 bases: TGTGCCAGCAGCTTAGCGGAGCAGTATACGCAGTATTTT. Using reference TRBV7-8 and TRBJ2-3 for the parts outside the CDR3, the full variable domain is GAGVSQSPRYKVAKRGQDVALRCDPISGHVSLFWYQQALGQGPEFLTYFQNEAQLDKSGLPSDRFFAERPEGSVSTLKIQRTQQEDSAVYLCASSLAEQYTQYFGPGTRLTVL.

This clonotype appeared once. This rearrangement joins TRBV2 to TRBJ1-2; 7 positions agree with TRBD1. This CDR3 spans 15 amino acids. V shed 8 bases and J 4 bases; nucleotides not matched to a gene: 13. Germline-derived CDR1 and CDR2 are SNHLY and FYNNEI. The CDR3 reads CASSPNWTGVYGYTF. CDR3 DNA: TGTGCCAGCTCCCCGAACTGGACAGGAGTCTATGGCTACACCTTC.

This chain joins TRBV6-2 or TRBV6-3 and TRBJ2-3; D possibly matches TRBD1 or TRBD2 (5 bases each). Germline V CDR1 and CDR2: MNHEY, SVGEGT. V was shortened by 10 bases and J by 6 bases, with 11 bases between the two germline ends. The length of the CDR3 is 11 residues. This CDR3 reads CATGRGDTQYF. The CDR3 DNA reads TGTGCCACCGGCCGGGGCGATACGCAGTATTTT.

This clonotype was found a few times. This chain connects TRBV5-6 to TRBJ2-7; D is uncertain. Germline CDR1 reads SGHDT; CDR2 reads YYEEEE. This CDR3 has 15 amino acids. Trimming shortened V by 4 bases and J by 0 bases, and 14 bases separated the two germline ends. CDR3 loop: CASSLLHVASYEQYF. CDR3 nucleotides: TGTGCCAGCAGCCTTCTCCACGTAGCCTCCTACGAGCAGTACTTC.

The rearrangement uses TRBV4-2 and TRBJ2-6; 7 bases are shared with TRBD1. The CDR3 totals 18 residues. V trimming: 3 bases; J trimming: 0 bases; junction bases outside the gene matches: 8. CDR1 and CDR2 from the germline V gene are LGHNA and YNFKEQ. The CDR3 here is CASSQSNRGNSGANVLTF. DNA of the CDR3: TGTGCCAGCAGCCAGTCGAACAGGGGAAACTCTGGGGCCAACGTCCTGACTTTC.

The J gene is TRBJ1-1, the V gene TRBV3-1; maybe TRBD1 (5 bases). The germline CDR1 and CDR2 sequences are LGHDT and YNNKEL (reference sequence). V was shortened by 4 bases and J by 1 base, with 13 bases between the two germline ends. The CDR3 loop spans 15 amino acids. The CDR3, as DNA: TGTGCCAGCAGCCGTGGGGCGGGACCGAACACTGAAGCTTTCTTT. It codes for CASSRGAGPNTEAFF.